This is a list of T cell receptor beta chains from one sample in a study of shared clonotypes between healthy human individuals. Sequencing was performed with immunoSEQ multiplex PCR; in TCRdb, only in-frame clones are kept and a portion is missing. The sample carries some 1.4 million clones, around 97% recorded once. Sample: naive CD4+ T cells sorted from blood. The receptors here all came from a man under 40 in good health. Each CDR3 is given with its conserved first and last residue. Fields, in order: clone size, J gene, V gene, CDR3 length, D gene, CDR3 DNA, CDR3 protein. The D gene is left open where the match is weak. Some rows mark clone size as missing; the rest say once, few, many or name a class of expanded clone.

clone_size: -
j_call: TRBJ2-2
v_call: TRBV29-1
cdr3_length: 12
d_call: TRBD1
cdr3_nt: TGCAGCGACAGGGGGCAGGGCGGGGAGCTGTTTTTT
cdr3_aa: CSDRGQGGELFF

clone_size: -
j_call: TRBJ2-6
v_call: TRBV4-1
cdr3_length: 16
d_call: -
cdr3_nt: TGCGCCAGCACTCCGGGGGCAAGCTCTGGGGCCAACGTCCTGACTTTC
cdr3_aa: CASTPGASSGANVLTF

clone_size: -
j_call: TRBJ2-1
v_call: TRBV7-9
cdr3_length: 15
d_call: -
cdr3_nt: TGTGCCAGCAGCCAAGATACGGGAGAGACAGGTGAGCAGTTCTTC
cdr3_aa: CASSQDTGETGEQFF

clone_size: -
j_call: TRBJ2-5
v_call: TRBV30
cdr3_length: 15
d_call: TRBD1
cdr3_nt: TGTGCCTGGAGTGTCGGACAGGGGAGGCAAGAGACCCAGTACTTC
cdr3_aa: CAWSVGQGRQETQYF

clone_size: -
j_call: TRBJ1-6
v_call: TRBV11-3
cdr3_length: 17
d_call: -
cdr3_nt: TGTGCCAGCAGCTTGGTCCTACAATGGACCGATAATTCACCCCTCCACTTT
cdr3_aa: CASSLVLQWTDNSPLHF

clone_size: -
j_call: TRBJ2-3
v_call: TRBV28
cdr3_length: 15
d_call: TRBD1
cdr3_nt: TGTGCCAGCAGCGCTCGGACAGGGTTCACAGATACGCAGTATTTT
cdr3_aa: CASSARTGFTDTQYF

clone_size: few
j_call: TRBJ2-7
v_call: TRBV29-1
cdr3_length: 11
d_call: -
cdr3_nt: TGCAGCGTTCTACAGGGTAACGAGCAGTACTTC
cdr3_aa: CSVLQGNEQYF

clone_size: -
j_call: TRBJ2-1
v_call: TRBV9
cdr3_length: 15
d_call: -
cdr3_nt: TGTGCCAGCAGCGTAGCTCATACGGGTACAAATGAGCAGTTCTTC
cdr3_aa: CASSVAHTGTNEQFF

clone_size: once
j_call: TRBJ2-1
v_call: TRBV5-1
cdr3_length: 14
d_call: TRBD2
cdr3_nt: TGCGCCAGCAGAATCGCTAGCGGTGACAATGAGCAGTTCTTC
cdr3_aa: CASRIASGDNEQFF

clone_size: -
j_call: TRBJ2-1
v_call: TRBV7-3
cdr3_length: 19
d_call: TRBD1
cdr3_nt: TGTGCCAGCAGCTTAGGGAGGACAGGGGTCGACAGGTCCTACAATGAGCAGTTCTTC
cdr3_aa: CASSLGRTGVDRSYNEQFF

clone_size: -
j_call: TRBJ2-7
v_call: TRBV7-2
cdr3_length: 16
d_call: TRBD2
cdr3_nt: TGTGCCAGCAGCTCCTCCCGGACTAGCGGGACCTACGAGCAGTACTTC
cdr3_aa: CASSSSRTSGTYEQYF

clone_size: -
j_call: TRBJ2-3
v_call: TRBV6-5
cdr3_length: 16
d_call: TRBD2
cdr3_nt: TGTGCCAGCAGTTATCGGACTAGCGGACCCGCAGATACGCAGTATTTT
cdr3_aa: CASSYRTSGPADTQYF

clone_size: -
j_call: TRBJ2-1
v_call: TRBV7-7
cdr3_length: 15
d_call: -
cdr3_nt: TGTGCTAGCAGCTTAGAAATAGCGGCGTCCAATGAGCAGTTCTTC
cdr3_aa: CASSLEIAASNEQFF

clone_size: -
j_call: TRBJ1-1
v_call: TRBV29-1
cdr3_length: 14
d_call: -
cdr3_nt: TGCAGCGCCTTTACCCGGGGGACGAACACTGAAGCTTTCTTT
cdr3_aa: CSAFTRGTNTEAFF

clone_size: -
j_call: TRBJ2-1
v_call: TRBV7-3
cdr3_length: 15
d_call: -
cdr3_nt: TGTGCCAGCAGCTCCCGGGGGCCTTCCTACAATGAGCAGTTCTTC
cdr3_aa: CASSSRGPSYNEQFF

clone_size: -
j_call: TRBJ2-4
v_call: TRBV11-1
cdr3_length: 16
d_call: -
cdr3_nt: TGTGCCAGCAGCGAAGGGACACTTATAGCCAAAAACATTCAGTACTTC
cdr3_aa: CASSEGTLIAKNIQYF

clone_size: once
j_call: TRBJ2-3
v_call: TRBV5-4
cdr3_length: 16
d_call: TRBD1
cdr3_nt: TGTGCCAGCAGTACTCCCGGGACAGTTAGCACAGATACGCAGTATTTT
cdr3_aa: CASSTPGTVSTDTQYF

clone_size: -
j_call: TRBJ1-2
v_call: TRBV28
cdr3_length: 15
d_call: -
cdr3_nt: TGTGCCAGCAGCTCGGGCTCAGCAAGGGACTATGGCTACACCTTC
cdr3_aa: CASSSGSARDYGYTF

clone_size: -
j_call: TRBJ2-7
v_call: TRBV27
cdr3_length: 15
d_call: -
cdr3_nt: TGTGCCAGCAGTTTGGAAGCAGGAATTATCTACGAGCAGTACTTC
cdr3_aa: CASSLEAGIIYEQYF

clone_size: -
j_call: TRBJ2-7
v_call: TRBV4-1
cdr3_length: 16
d_call: -
cdr3_nt: TGCGCCAGCAGCCAAGATTTGGGACGGAGGCGCTACGAGCAGTACTTC
cdr3_aa: CASSQDLGRRRYEQYF

clone_size: -
j_call: TRBJ1-1
v_call: TRBV5-5
cdr3_length: 13
d_call: -
cdr3_nt: TGTGCCAGCAAAGGGGGGTTCTTCCCTGAAGCTTTCTTT
cdr3_aa: CASKGGFFPEAFF

clone_size: -
j_call: TRBJ1-3
v_call: TRBV13
cdr3_length: 20
d_call: TRBD1
cdr3_nt: TGTGCCAGCAGCTTAAGAAGGGACAGGGTCCGATTAATCTCTGGAAACACCATATATTTT
cdr3_aa: CASSLRRDRVRLISGNTIYF

clone_size: once
j_call: TRBJ2-1
v_call: TRBV6-1
cdr3_length: 14
d_call: -
cdr3_nt: TGTGCCAGCAGTGACGGCGGGCCCCACAATGAGCAGTTCTTC
cdr3_aa: CASSDGGPHNEQFF

clone_size: -
j_call: TRBJ1-4
v_call: TRBV19
cdr3_length: 14
d_call: TRBD1
cdr3_nt: TGTGCCAGTAGTATAGCGACAGGGCGTGAAAAACTGTTTTTT
cdr3_aa: CASSIATGREKLFF

clone_size: -
j_call: TRBJ2-7
v_call: TRBV5-4
cdr3_length: 15
d_call: -
cdr3_nt: TGTGCCAGCAGCGGACCCAGGGGACTCGGTGACGAGCAGTACTTC
cdr3_aa: CASSGPRGLGDEQYF

clone_size: -
j_call: TRBJ2-1
v_call: TRBV4-3
cdr3_length: 16
d_call: -
cdr3_nt: TGCGCCAGCAGCCCCGGTGGTCCGAAATCCTACAATGAGCAGTTCTTC
cdr3_aa: CASSPGGPKSYNEQFF

clone_size: -
j_call: TRBJ2-1
v_call: TRBV2
cdr3_length: 16
d_call: TRBD2
cdr3_nt: TGTGCCAGCAAAGAAAGGACTAGCGGGAGGGGGAATGAGCAGTTCTTC
cdr3_aa: CASKERTSGRGNEQFF

clone_size: -
j_call: TRBJ2-1
v_call: TRBV5-1
cdr3_length: 14
d_call: TRBD2
cdr3_nt: TGCGCCAGCAGACGTCTAGCGGGAGGCGGAGAGCAGTTCTTC
cdr3_aa: CASRRLAGGGEQFF

clone_size: -
j_call: TRBJ2-6
v_call: TRBV10-1
cdr3_length: 16
d_call: TRBD2
cdr3_nt: TGCGCCAGCAGTGAGGGGAGGGGACTTGGGGCCAACGTCCTGACTTTC
cdr3_aa: CASSEGRGLGANVLTF

clone_size: -
j_call: TRBJ1-1
v_call: TRBV15
cdr3_length: 16
d_call: -
cdr3_nt: TGTGCCACCAGCAGAGATCTCAGGGATTGGAACACTGAAGCTTTCTTT
cdr3_aa: CATSRDLRDWNTEAFF

clone_size: -
j_call: TRBJ2-2
v_call: TRBV15
cdr3_length: 14
d_call: -
cdr3_nt: TGTGCCACCAGCAGAGAAGGGAACACCGGGGAGCTGTTTTTT
cdr3_aa: CATSREGNTGELFF

clone_size: -
j_call: TRBJ2-2
v_call: TRBV7-3
cdr3_length: 14
d_call: -
cdr3_nt: TGTGCCAGCAGCTTGGGGGGATTCACCGGGGAGCTGTTTTTT
cdr3_aa: CASSLGGFTGELFF

clone_size: -
j_call: TRBJ1-5
v_call: TRBV30
cdr3_length: 13
d_call: -
cdr3_nt: TGTGCCTGGAGCGACGGGCAGTATCAGCCCCAGCATTTT
cdr3_aa: CAWSDGQYQPQHF

clone_size: -
j_call: TRBJ1-2
v_call: TRBV6-1
cdr3_length: 14
d_call: -
cdr3_nt: TGTGCCAGCAAGAGGCGTGATTCCGACTATGGCTACACCTTC
cdr3_aa: CASKRRDSDYGYTF

clone_size: -
j_call: TRBJ2-1
v_call: TRBV29-1
cdr3_length: 15
d_call: -
cdr3_nt: TGCAGCAGCGTTGTGAGTTGGGGCGGGACCTATGAGCAGTTCTTC
cdr3_aa: CSSVVSWGGTYEQFF

clone_size: -
j_call: TRBJ2-5
v_call: TRBV5-8
cdr3_length: 13
d_call: -
cdr3_nt: TGTGCCAGCAGCTTGTCGGGGGCTGAGACCCAGTACTTC
cdr3_aa: CASSLSGAETQYF

clone_size: -
j_call: TRBJ1-1
v_call: TRBV29-1
cdr3_length: 15
d_call: TRBD1
cdr3_nt: TGCAGCGTTCATAGCCGGTGGACAGGGAAAGGTGAAGCTTTCTTT
cdr3_aa: CSVHSRWTGKGEAFF

clone_size: -
j_call: TRBJ2-3
v_call: TRBV29-1
cdr3_length: 14
d_call: TRBD2
cdr3_nt: TGCAGCGTTGAACCGGGAGGGGGCACAGATACGCAGTATTTT
cdr3_aa: CSVEPGGGTDTQYF

clone_size: -
j_call: TRBJ2-5
v_call: TRBV5-1
cdr3_length: 17
d_call: TRBD1
cdr3_nt: TGCGCCAGCAGCCTTCAGCCTTCAGGGGGTTCGCAAGAGACCCAGTACTTC
cdr3_aa: CASSLQPSGGSQETQYF

clone_size: -
j_call: TRBJ2-5
v_call: TRBV7-6
cdr3_length: 16
d_call: -
cdr3_nt: TGTGCCAGCAGCCTTTCGCAGGGCAAAGGGCAAGAGACCCAGTACTTC
cdr3_aa: CASSLSQGKGQETQYF

clone_size: -
j_call: TRBJ2-1
v_call: TRBV19
cdr3_length: 13
d_call: -
cdr3_nt: TGTGCCAGTAGTATAGGACTAGTAGCTGAGCAGTTCTTC
cdr3_aa: CASSIGLVAEQFF

clone_size: -
j_call: TRBJ2-7
v_call: TRBV11-2
cdr3_length: 13
d_call: TRBD1
cdr3_nt: TGTGCCAGCAGCTTGGACAGGGGGCGCGAGCAGTACTTC
cdr3_aa: CASSLDRGREQYF

clone_size: -
j_call: TRBJ1-1
v_call: TRBV7-3
cdr3_length: 13
d_call: -
cdr3_nt: TGTGCCAGCAGCTTAAGGGAAAGGGGTGAAGCTTTCTTT
cdr3_aa: CASSLRERGEAFF

clone_size: -
j_call: TRBJ2-3
v_call: TRBV19
cdr3_length: 16
d_call: -
cdr3_nt: TGTGCCAGTAGTATATTCAGCGGGTCTACGACAGATACGCAGTATTTT
cdr3_aa: CASSIFSGSTTDTQYF